The next 28 T cell receptor beta chains were all read from a single sample in a study of blood T cells in healthy people across ages. A J-beta primer mix and a sample-barcoded 5' primer were used in a second PCR of about 7 to 12 cycles. One entry per CDR3 protein results from TCRdb running MiXCR on the 5' RACE reads. The data show about 1.4 million distinct CDR3 sequences, approximately 63% seen once. The sample consisted of blood. The receptor source for this set is a man younger than 30 in good health.

This clonotype was seen a few times. This chain links TRBV4-1 with TRBJ2-1; 9 bases fit TRBD2. This CDR3 region has 14 residues. With 1 base clipped from V and 10 bases from J, the junction kept 5 bases outside the gene matches. CDR1 is MGHRA, CDR2 YSYEKL, per germline. CDR3 in amino acids: CASSQVGAGGEQFF. CDR3 DNA: TGCGCCAGCAGCCAAGTCGGAGCGGGGGGCGAGCAGTTCTTC.

The chain couples TRBV6-6 to TRBJ1-2; 7 nucleotides agree with TRBD1. The CDR3 sequence is 15 residues long. V gave up 5 bases and J gave up 3 bases; unmatched junction bases: 9. Germline loops: CDR1 MNHNY, CDR2 SVGAGI (reference sequence). The CDR3 loop is CASSNHRGSDYGYTF. In DNA, the CDR3 is TGTGCCAGCAGTAACCACAGGGGCTCGGACTATGGCTACACCTTC.

This clonotype was found a few times. The V call is TRBV20-1, the J call TRBJ1-1, with TRBD1 matching over 7 bases. CDR3 size: 15 residues. With V trimmed by 0 bases and J by 7 bases, 11 bases remained unmatched. Germline V gives CDR1 DFQATT, CDR2 SNEGSKA (reference sequence). As DNA, the CDR3 is TGCAGTGCTAGAGATCGGAAGGGGGCAGAGCTTGAAGCTTTCTTT. The encoded protein is CSARDRKGAELEAFF.

V gene TRBV5-8 combines with J gene TRBJ2-7; 7 nucleotides agree with TRBD2. CDR3 length equals 15 residues. Germline CDR1 is SGHTS and CDR2 is YDEGEE. V dropped 6 bases and J dropped 6; count of bases not matched to a gene: 15. The CDR3 DNA is TGTGCCAGCACCATAGGGCTAGCGGCTTTTGGCGAGCAGTACTTC. It is translated as CASTIGLAAFGEQYF.

The CDR3 nucleotides are TGTGCCAGCAGCGCCGGAGAGGACCCCCTCGAGCAGTACTTC. Its protein product is CASSAGEDPLEQYF. V usage is TRBV9 and J usage is TRBJ2-7; D is unclear. The germline V gene has CDR1 SGDLS and CDR2 YYNGEE. The CDR3 extends over 14 amino acids. V dropped 3 bases and J dropped 6 bases, with 16 bases sitting between them.

This clonotype appeared a few times. The chain employs TRBV20-1 and TRBJ2-5; 10 bases match TRBD2. Germline loops: CDR1 DFQATT, CDR2 SNEGSKA (reference sequence). The length of the CDR3 is 14 residues. The ends lost 6 bases at V and 3 bases at J; junction bases unmatched: 7. Here the CDR3 reads CSAAPLAGEETQYF. The CDR3 DNA follows: TGCAGTGCCGCCCCCCTAGCGGGGGAAGAGACCCAGTACTTC.

This sequence joins TRBV20-1 and TRBJ2-7, with TRBD1 identical over 9 bases. V lost 5 bases to trimming and J lost 0 bases; unmatched junction nucleotides: 5. The CDR3 runs to 14 residues. CDR1 DFQATT and CDR2 SNEGSKA come from the germline V gene (reference sequence). CDR3 nucleotides: TGCAGTGCTTCCGGGACAGGGATCTCCTACGAGCAGTACTTC. Its protein is CSASGTGISYEQYF.

This clonotype showed up just a few times. The chain couples TRBV7-8 to TRBJ2-7; D is possibly TRBD2 (7 bases). The V gene lost 5 bases and the J gene lost 5 bases, with 19 bases spanning the gap. The CDR3 spans 15 residues. Looked up from germline, CDR1 is SGHVS and CDR2 is FQNEAQ. The DNA of the CDR3 is TGTGCCAGCAGCCACCAACTAGCGTACAGGGACGAGCAGTACTTC. Residues: CASSHQLAYRDEQYF.

This chain joins TRBV27 and TRBJ1-1; a possible D gene is TRBD1 (5 bases). V lost 7 bases and J lost 9, with 18 bases in between. This CDR3 is built from 13 residues. Germline V gives CDR1 MNHEY, CDR2 SMNVEV (reference sequence). For the CDR3, the DNA is TGTGCCAGCATCTCGCCCGGGGCAGGAAAAGCTTTCTTT. Amino acid sequence: CASISPGAGKAFF.

This clonotype was seen a few times. This chain uses TRBV3-1 with TRBJ2-1, with 7 bases identical to TRBD2. Trimming cost V 0 bases and J 7 bases; bases outside gene matches: 6. The CDR3 extends over 15 amino acids. CDR1 and CDR2 from the germline V gene are LGHDT and YNNKEL (reference sequence). The CDR3 nucleotides are TGTGCCAGCAGCCAAGATCTGGCGGGAGTGAATGAGCAGTTCTTC. Encoded protein: CASSQDLAGVNEQFF.

This CDR3 reads CASSFTQGDEQFF. The CDR3 region has the DNA TGTGCCAGCAGCTTTACACAGGGGGATGAGCAGTTCTTC. The chain couples TRBV11-2 to TRBJ2-1; 8 nucleotides line up with TRBD1. The germline CDR1 and CDR2 sequences are SGHAT and FQNNGV. Trimming cost V 3 bases and J 8 bases; bases outside gene matches: 3. The CDR3 is 13 residues long.

The chain is built from TRBV5-4 and TRBJ1-2; 8 bases match TRBD1. Germline lookup yields CDR1 SGHNT and CDR2 YYREEE (reference sequence). The CDR3 totals 15 residues. Germline trimming cut 1 base from V and 7 bases from J; bases unmatched to any gene: 9. CDR3 region: CASSLLVTGDGGYTF. The DNA of the CDR3 is TGTGCCAGCAGCTTGTTGGTGACAGGGGACGGTGGCTACACCTTC.

The chain couples TRBV11-2 to TRBJ1-2; no clear D. The CDR3 spans 16 residues. The ends were cut back, 0 bases at V and 4 bases at J, with 15 bases in the middle. Germline V CDR1 and CDR2: SGHAT, FQNNGV. The CDR3 region is CASSLEARVRVYGYTF. As DNA, the CDR3 is TGTGCCAGCAGCTTAGAGGCTCGAGTCCGGGTCTATGGCTACACCTTC.

This clonotype turned up a few times. The chain recombines TRBV20-1 with TRBJ2-7; possibly TRBD2 for D (5 bases). Trimming cost V 6 bases and J 9 bases, with 12 bases left between them. The CDR3 length is 10 residues. Germline V gene lookup returns CDR1 DFQATT and CDR2 SNEGSKA (reference sequence). CDR3 nucleotide sequence: TGCAGTGCCCCCGGGAACTTGCAGTACTTC. Its translation is CSAPGNLQYF.

The chain employs TRBV6-1 and TRBJ2-7; D unclear. This CDR3 comprises 15 residues. Germline loops: CDR1 MNHNS, CDR2 SASEGT. Trimming took off 3 bases at V and 1 base at J, with 13 bases between the two ends. The CDR3 sequence: CASSDFRTSSYEQYF. In nucleotides, the CDR3 is TGTGCCAGCAGTGATTTCCGGACCTCTTCCTACGAGCAGTACTTC.

This clonotype was recorded many times. V and J are TRBV20-1 and TRBJ2-4, with TRBD2 matching 11 bases. Trimming removed 1 base from V and 8 bases from J; junction bases left unmatched: 1. The CDR3 consists of 13 residues. Germline values: CDR1 DFQATT, CDR2 SNEGSKA (reference sequence). The CDR3 DNA reads as TGCAGTGCTAGAGGACTAGCGGGACACATTCAGTACTTC. Translated, it gives CSARGLAGHIQYF.

This clonotype is a singleton in its sample. This chain links TRBV6-5 with TRBJ2-1; D remains unclear. Trimming shortened V by 0 bases and J by 8 bases, and 11 bases separated the two germline ends. The CDR3 totals 14 residues. CDR1 MNHEY and CDR2 SVGAGI come from the germline V gene. CDR3 sequence reads: CASSYSRTADEQFF. In DNA form, the CDR3 reads TGTGCCAGCAGTTACTCAAGGACGGCGGATGAGCAGTTCTTC.

This clonotype was observed a few times. The gene calls are TRBV29-1 and TRBJ2-7; D is ambiguous. Germline V gene data show CDR1 as SQVTM and CDR2 as ANQGSEA. The CDR3 sequence is 12 residues long. V was pared by 4 bases and J by 2 bases, with 9 bases between. The CDR3 sequence: CSVVTVPYEQYF. The DNA for the CDR3 is TGCAGCGTTGTAACGGTTCCCTACGAGCAGTACTTC.

The chain carries TRBV5-1 and TRBJ2-1; possible D gene TRBD1, 6 bases. Germline-derived CDR1 and CDR2 are SGHRS and YFSETQ. Trimming removed 7 bases from V and 10 bases from J, with 15 bases in between. CDR3 length: 12 residues. This CDR3 is CASAQGSEEQFF. The CDR3 coding sequence is TGCGCCAGCGCACAGGGTTCGGAGGAGCAGTTCTTC.

This chain links TRBV4-1 with TRBJ2-1; the D call may be TRBD1 or TRBD2 (5 bases each). Trimming took 3 bases from V and 5 from J, leaving 20 bases between them. This CDR3 has 17 residues. CDR1 is MGHRA, CDR2 YSYEKL, per germline. In DNA form, the CDR3 reads TGCGCCAGCAGCCAGACAGCATCTAGAGGGTTAAACAATGAGCAGTTCTTC. Its translation: CASSQTASRGLNNEQFF.

This clonotype was seen only a few times. V usage is TRBV4-3 and J usage is TRBJ2-1, with TRBD2 identical over 8 bases. The CDR3 length is 17 residues. The ends lost 1 base at V and 5 bases at J; junction bases unmatched: 10. CDR1 is LGHNA, CDR2 YSLEER, per germline. The CDR3 nucleotides read TGCGCCAGCAGCCAAGGGATAGGAGCGGGGGTAGACAATGAGCAGTTCTTC. This gives the protein CASSQGIGAGVDNEQFF.

The rearrangement joins TRBV29-1 to TRBJ1-2; D ambiguous. The CDR3 runs to 13 residues. The germline V gene encodes CDR1 SQVTM and CDR2 ANQGSEA. V was trimmed by 6 bases and J by 5 bases, leaving 16 bases between them. The DNA of the CDR3 is TGCAGCGTCGTCCCGGGGTCCATATATGGCTACACCTTC. This sequence encodes CSVVPGSIYGYTF. Full variable domain (rest looked up from reference TRBV29-1 and TRBJ1-2): SAVISQKPSRDICQRGTSLTIQCQVDSQVTMMFWYRQQPGQSLTLIATANQGSEATYESGFVIDKFPISRPNLTFSTLTVSNMSPEDSSIYLCSVVPGSIYGYTFGSGTRLTVV.

This clonotype has only one observation. J is TRBJ2-5 and V is TRBV10-3; D not certain. The germline gives CDR1 ENHRY, CDR2 SYGVKD. The CDR3 has 11 residues. The V gene lost 6 bases and the J gene lost 0 bases, with 2 bases spanning the gap. Here the CDR3 reads CAIRNQETQYF. The CDR3 DNA reads as TGTGCCATCAGAAACCAAGAGACCCAGTACTTC.

J is TRBJ1-1 and V is TRBV6-2 or TRBV6-3, with D possibly TRBD1 on 5 matching bases. Trimming removed 8 bases at V and 0 bases at J, with 13 bases between. Looked up from germline, CDR1 is MNHEY and CDR2 is SVGEGT. The CDR3 loop spans 14 amino acids. The CDR3 protein is CASQRGELNTEAFF. For the CDR3, the DNA is TGTGCCAGCCAGCGGGGGGAATTGAACACTGAAGCTTTCTTT.

The chain links TRBV20-1 to TRBJ1-1; 8 nucleotides align to TRBD1. Per the germline V gene, CDR1 is DFQATT and CDR2 is SNEGSKA (reference sequence). The CDR3 extends over 13 amino acids. Losses at the gene ends were 6 bases for V and 5 bases for J; bases not matched to a gene: 8. CDR3 sequence (DNA): TGCAGTGCGAAGACAGGGGAGGAAACTGAAGCTTTCTTT. Translated, it gives CSAKTGEETEAFF.

The chain employs TRBV7-2 and TRBJ1-1; 8 nucleotides align to TRBD1. Trimming at V came to 3 bases and at J to 1 base, leaving 7 bases not matched to a gene. Germline V gene sequence: CDR1 SGHTA, CDR2 FQGNSA. The CDR3 is 16 residues long. CDR3 coding DNA: TGTGCCAGCAGCTTGGGACAGGCTCTTCGGAACACTGAAGCTTTCTTT. Translating it yields CASSLGQALRNTEAFF.

V is TRBV4-1 and J is TRBJ2-3, with a tentative D call TRBD1 (6 bases). This CDR3 region has 17 residues. The ends were cut back, 2 bases at V and 2 bases at J, with 17 bases in the middle. Germline assignment: CDR1 MGHRA and CDR2 YSYEKL. The CDR3 protein is CASSQTLLEGVTDTQYF. CDR3 sequence (DNA): TGCGCCAGCAGCCAAACTCTACTAGAGGGGGTCACAGATACGCAGTATTTT.

This sequence joins TRBV9 and TRBJ2-1; 9 bases line up with TRBD2. CDR3 length: 15 amino acids. Germline values: CDR1 SGDLS, CDR2 YYNGEE. Trimming removed 0 bases from V and 7 bases from J; junction bases left unmatched: 5. The CDR3 DNA reads TGTGCCAGCAGCGTAGAAGTAGCGGGAGTAAATGAGCAGTTCTTC. Translated, it gives CASSVEVAGVNEQFF.